The clone carrying this T cell receptor (beta chain) was found many times. Antigen unknown. The CDR3 is 13 residues long. V shed 3 bases and J shed 7 bases, with 10 bases lying between them. The V gene's germline CDR1 is SEHNR and CDR2 FQNEAQ (reference sequence). The sample comes from a study of T-cell memory formation after mild COVID-19. Study information: TCR clusters largely stayed donor specific. The study, taken as a whole, reports: Shrinking CD4+ clones resided mostly in CM and EM, and CD8+ ones in EMRA.

cDNA libraries for TCR alpha and TCR beta, carrying sample barcodes and UMIs, came from 5'RACE with constant-segment primers. TCRdb passed the 5' RACE reads through MiXCR, listing each CDR3 protein once. The sample carries around 310,000 distinct CDR3 sequences, less than 20% recorded once. The chain couples TRBV7-9 to TRBJ2-1; D uncertain. Material for sequencing was PBMCs or a T cell subset sorted from them (not recorded which). This clonotype originated in a man in his late teens or twenties who had mild COVID-19 (a few samples of this study predate the infection). Cell type and time point are not known. The CDR3 is CASSFSQWNEQFF. The DNA of the CDR3 is TGTGCCAGCAGCTTCTCTCAGTGGAATGAGCAGTTCTTC.